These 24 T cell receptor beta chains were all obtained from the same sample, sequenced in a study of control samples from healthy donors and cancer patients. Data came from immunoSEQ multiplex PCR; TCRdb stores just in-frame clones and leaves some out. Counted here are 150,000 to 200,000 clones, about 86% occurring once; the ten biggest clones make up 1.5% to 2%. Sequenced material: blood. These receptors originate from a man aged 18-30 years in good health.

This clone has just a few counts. The CDR3 DNA is TGTGCCAGCAGCTTAAGAAGGGAAACTCAGCCCCAGCATTTT. This codes for CASSLRRETQPQHF. The chain is built from TRBV7-8 and TRBJ1-5; D is unclear. V was trimmed by 2 bases and J by 6 bases, leaving 11 bases between them. CDR1 and CDR2 (germline): SGHVS, FQNEAQ. The CDR3 extends over 14 amino acids.

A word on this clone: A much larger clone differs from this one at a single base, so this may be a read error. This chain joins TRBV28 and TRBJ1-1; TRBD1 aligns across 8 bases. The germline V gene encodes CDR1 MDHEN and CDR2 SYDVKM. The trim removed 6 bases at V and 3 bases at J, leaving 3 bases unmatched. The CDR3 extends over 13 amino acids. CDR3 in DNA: TGTGCCAGCAGCCTACAGGGGGACACTGAAGCTTTCTTT. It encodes CASSLQGDTEAFF.

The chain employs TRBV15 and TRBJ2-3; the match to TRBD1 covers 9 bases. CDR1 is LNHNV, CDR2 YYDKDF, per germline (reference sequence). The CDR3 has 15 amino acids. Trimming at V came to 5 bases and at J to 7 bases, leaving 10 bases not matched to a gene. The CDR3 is CATSAPGQGMHTQYF. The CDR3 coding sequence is TGTGCCACCAGCGCTCCGGGACAGGGTATGCATACGCAGTATTTT.

CDR3 DNA: TGTGCCAGCAGGAACGGGGATAAGGACTATGGCTACACCTTC. Protein: CASRNGDKDYGYTF. The chain links TRBV5-6 to TRBJ1-2; D is ambiguous. Between the trimmed V and J ends, which lost 5 bases and 3 bases, there was a span of 14 bases. CDR1 and CDR2 (germline): SGHDT, YYEEEE. The CDR3 contains 14 residues.

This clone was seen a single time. The CDR3 DNA sequence: TGTGCCAGCAGCTATCACCCCGGCATACAGGGAGGGACCTACGAGCAGTACTTC. Translating gives CASSYHPGIQGGTYEQYF. The chain has TRBV7-8 and TRBJ2-7, with D perhaps TRBD2 (7 bases). V gave up 4 bases and J gave up 2 bases, with 24 bases separating them. CDR1 and CDR2 (germline): SGHVS, FQNEAQ. The CDR3 runs 18 residues.

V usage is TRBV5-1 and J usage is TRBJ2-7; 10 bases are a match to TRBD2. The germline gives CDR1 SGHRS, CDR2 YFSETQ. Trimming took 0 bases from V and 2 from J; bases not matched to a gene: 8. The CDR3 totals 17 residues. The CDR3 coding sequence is TGCGCCAGCAGCTTGGTAAGCGGGGGGGCCACGGCCTACGAGCAGTACTTC. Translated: CASSLVSGGATAYEQYF.

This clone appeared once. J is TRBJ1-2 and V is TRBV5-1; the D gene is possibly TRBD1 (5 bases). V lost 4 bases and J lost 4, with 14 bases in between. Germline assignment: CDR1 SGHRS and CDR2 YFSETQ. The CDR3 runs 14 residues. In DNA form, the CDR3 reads TGCGCCAGCAGCCTAGGGACCGGGATCTATGGCTACACCTTC. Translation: CASSLGTGIYGYTF.

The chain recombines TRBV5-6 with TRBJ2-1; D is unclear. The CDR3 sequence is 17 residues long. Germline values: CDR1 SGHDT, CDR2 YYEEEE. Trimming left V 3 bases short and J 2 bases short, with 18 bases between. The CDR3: CASSSMLSEDTYNEQFF. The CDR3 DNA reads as TGTGCCAGCAGCTCCATGTTGAGCGAGGATACCTACAATGAGCAGTTCTTC.

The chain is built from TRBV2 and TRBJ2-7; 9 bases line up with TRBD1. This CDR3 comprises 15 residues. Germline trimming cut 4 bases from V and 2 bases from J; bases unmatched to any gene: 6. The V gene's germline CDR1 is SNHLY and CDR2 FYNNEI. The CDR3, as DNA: TGTGCCAGCAGTGGACAGGGGGTCCATGCCTACGAGCAGTACTTC. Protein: CASSGQGVHAYEQYF.

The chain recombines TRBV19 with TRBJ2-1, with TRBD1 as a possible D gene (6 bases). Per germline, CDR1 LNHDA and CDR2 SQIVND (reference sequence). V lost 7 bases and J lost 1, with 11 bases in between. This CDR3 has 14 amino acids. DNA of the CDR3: TGTGCCAGTATGGGACATACGTCCTACAATGAGCAGTTCTTC. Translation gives CASMGHTSYNEQFF.

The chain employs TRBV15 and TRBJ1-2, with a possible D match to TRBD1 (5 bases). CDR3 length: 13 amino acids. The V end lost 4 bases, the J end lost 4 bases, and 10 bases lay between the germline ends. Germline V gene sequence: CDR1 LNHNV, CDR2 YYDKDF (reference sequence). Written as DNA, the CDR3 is TGTGCCACCAGCATAGGGGAAGCCTATGGCTACACCTTC. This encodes CATSIGEAYGYTF.

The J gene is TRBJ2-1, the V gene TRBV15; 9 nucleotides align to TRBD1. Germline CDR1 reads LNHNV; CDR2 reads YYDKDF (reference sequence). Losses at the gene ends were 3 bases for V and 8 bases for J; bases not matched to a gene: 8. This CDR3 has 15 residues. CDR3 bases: TGTGCCACCAGCAGGGCCGGGACAGGGAGGGATGAGCAGTTCTTC. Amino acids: CATSRAGTGRDEQFF. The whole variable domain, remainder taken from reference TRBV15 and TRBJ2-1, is DAMVIQNPRYQVTQFGKPVTLSCSQTLNHNVMYWYQQKSSQAPKLLFHYYDKDFNNEADTPDNFQSRRPNTSFCFLDIRSPGLGDTAMYLCATSRAGTGRDEQFFGPGTRLTVL.

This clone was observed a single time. CDR3 amino acids: CAWKGRSMDGYTF. The CDR3 nucleotides read TGTGCCTGGAAGGGACGGTCGATGGATGGCTACACCTTC. The rearrangement links TRBV30 to TRBJ1-2; D is perhaps TRBD1 (5 bases). The germline V gene has CDR1 GTSNPN and CDR2 SVGIG (reference sequence). V lost 4 bases, J lost 6 bases, and 15 bases lay in between. This CDR3 spans 13 amino acids.

CDR3 in DNA: TGTGCCAGCAGCCAAGATCGGGGAGGGACTAGCGGGGGGCTATCTACCTACGAGCAGTACTTC. Translating gives CASSQDRGGTSGGLSTYEQYF. V gene TRBV4-2 combines with J gene TRBJ2-7, with 15 nucleotides matching TRBD2. The CDR3 runs to 21 residues. Germline CDR1 reads LGHNA; CDR2 reads YNFKEQ. V gave up 0 bases and J gave up 2 bases; unmatched junction bases: 14.

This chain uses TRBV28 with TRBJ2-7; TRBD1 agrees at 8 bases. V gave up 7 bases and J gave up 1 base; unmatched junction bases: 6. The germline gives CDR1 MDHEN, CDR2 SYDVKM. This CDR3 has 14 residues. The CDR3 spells CASTRTGWSYEQYF. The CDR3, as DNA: TGTGCCAGCACAAGGACAGGGTGGTCCTACGAGCAGTACTTC.

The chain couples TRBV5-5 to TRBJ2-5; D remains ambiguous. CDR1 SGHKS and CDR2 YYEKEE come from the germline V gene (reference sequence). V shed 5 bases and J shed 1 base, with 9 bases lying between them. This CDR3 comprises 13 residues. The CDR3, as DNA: TGTGCCAGCAGGGAAGTGCTCCAAGAGACCCAGTACTTC. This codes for CASREVLQETQYF.

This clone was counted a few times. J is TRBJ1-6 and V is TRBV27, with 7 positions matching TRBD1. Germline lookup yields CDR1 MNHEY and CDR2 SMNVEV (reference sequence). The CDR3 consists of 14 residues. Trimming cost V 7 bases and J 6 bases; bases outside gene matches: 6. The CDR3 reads CASKGQSLNSPLHF. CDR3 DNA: TGTGCCAGCAAGGGACAGAGTCTTAATTCACCCCTCCACTTT.

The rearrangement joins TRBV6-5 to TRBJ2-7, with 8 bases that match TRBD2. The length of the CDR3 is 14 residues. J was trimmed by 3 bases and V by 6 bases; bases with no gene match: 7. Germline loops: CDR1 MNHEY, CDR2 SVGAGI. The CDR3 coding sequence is TGTGCCAGCAGGAGCGGGGGCACTAGCTACGAGCAGTACTTC. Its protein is CASRSGGTSYEQYF.

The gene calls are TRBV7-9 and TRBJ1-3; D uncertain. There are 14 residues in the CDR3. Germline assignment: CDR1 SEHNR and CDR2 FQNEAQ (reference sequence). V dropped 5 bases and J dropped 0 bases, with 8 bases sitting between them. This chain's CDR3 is CASSLLSSGNTIYF. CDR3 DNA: TGTGCCAGCAGCCTCTTGAGCTCTGGAAACACCATATATTTT.

Here the CDR3 DNA reads TGTGCCAGCAGTTTAACCGCTTGGGATACGCAGTATTTT. It specifies CASSLTAWDTQYF. This chain connects TRBV27 to TRBJ2-3; no definite D call. CDR3 length equals 13 residues. Germline V gene data show CDR1 as MNHEY and CDR2 as SMNVEV (reference sequence). V lost 2 bases and J 6 bases, leaving 9 bases between the germline ends.

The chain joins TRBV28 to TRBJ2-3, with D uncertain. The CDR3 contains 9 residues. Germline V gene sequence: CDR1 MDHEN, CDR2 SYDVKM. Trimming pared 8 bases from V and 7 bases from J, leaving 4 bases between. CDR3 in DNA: TGTGCCAGCGGAAATACGCAGTATTTT. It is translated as CASGNTQYF.

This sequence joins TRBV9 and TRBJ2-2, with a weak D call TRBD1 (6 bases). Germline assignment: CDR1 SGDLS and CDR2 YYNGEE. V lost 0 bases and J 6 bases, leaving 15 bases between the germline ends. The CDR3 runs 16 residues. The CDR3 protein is CASSVDYRVGAGELFF. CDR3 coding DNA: TGTGCCAGCAGCGTAGATTACAGGGTAGGGGCCGGGGAGCTGTTTTTT.

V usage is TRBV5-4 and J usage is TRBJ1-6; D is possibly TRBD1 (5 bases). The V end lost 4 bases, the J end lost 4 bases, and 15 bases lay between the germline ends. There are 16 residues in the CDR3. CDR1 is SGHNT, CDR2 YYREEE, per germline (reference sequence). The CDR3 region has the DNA TGTGCCAGCAGCCCGGACCTAGCAGGGTATAATTCACCCCTCCACTTT. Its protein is CASSPDLAGYNSPLHF. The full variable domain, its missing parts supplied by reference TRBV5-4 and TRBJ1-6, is ETGVTQSPTHLIKTRGQQVTLRCSSQSGHNTVSWYQQALGQGPQFIFQYYREEENGRGNFPPRFSGLQFPNYSSELNVNALELDDSALYLCASSPDLAGYNSPLHFGNGTRLTVT.

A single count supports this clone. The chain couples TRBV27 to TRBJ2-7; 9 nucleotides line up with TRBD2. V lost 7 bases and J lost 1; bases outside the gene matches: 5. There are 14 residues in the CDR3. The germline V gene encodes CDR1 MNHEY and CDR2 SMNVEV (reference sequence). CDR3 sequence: CASNPTSGSYEQYF. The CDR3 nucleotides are TGTGCCAGCAACCCGACTAGCGGATCCTACGAGCAGTACTTC.